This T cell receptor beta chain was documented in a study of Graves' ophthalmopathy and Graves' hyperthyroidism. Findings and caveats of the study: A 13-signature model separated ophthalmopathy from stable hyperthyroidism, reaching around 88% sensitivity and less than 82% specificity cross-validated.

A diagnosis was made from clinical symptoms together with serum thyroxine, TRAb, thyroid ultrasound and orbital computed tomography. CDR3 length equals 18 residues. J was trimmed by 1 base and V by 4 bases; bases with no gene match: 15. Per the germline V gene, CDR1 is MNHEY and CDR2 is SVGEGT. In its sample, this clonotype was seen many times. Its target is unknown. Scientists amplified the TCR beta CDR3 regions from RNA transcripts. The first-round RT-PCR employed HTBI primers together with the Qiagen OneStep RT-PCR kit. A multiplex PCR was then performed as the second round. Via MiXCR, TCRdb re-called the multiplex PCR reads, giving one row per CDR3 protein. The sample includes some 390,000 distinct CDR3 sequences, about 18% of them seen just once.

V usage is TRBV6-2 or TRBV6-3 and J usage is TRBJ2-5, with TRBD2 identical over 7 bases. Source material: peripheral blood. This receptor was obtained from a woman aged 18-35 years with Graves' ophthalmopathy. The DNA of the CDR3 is TGTGCCAGCAGTTTTTACCACGTGGACGGGGGGTTCCAAGAGACCCAGTACTTC. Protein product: CASSFYHVDGGFQETQYF.